These 8 T cell receptor beta chains were all obtained from the same sample, sequenced in a study of T cell repertoires in cytomegalovirus infection. No antigen has been assigned to these receptors. One entry per CDR3 protein results from TCRdb running MiXCR on the reads. Among 900,000 to 950,000 distinct CDR3 sequences listed, roughly 30% were seen once. The material was cultured CD8+ T cells from PBMCs, obtained from culture after CMV antigen stimulation. Receptor source: a human donor in good health (CMV status not recorded). Some clones in this sample may be carry-over from other donors' samples.

This clonotype was counted between two and nine times. This chain links TRBV6-2 or TRBV6-3 with TRBJ2-1; 12 bases agree with TRBD1. J was trimmed by 8 bases and V by 6 bases; bases with no gene match: 11. CDR1 and CDR2 (germline): MNHEY, SVGEGT. The CDR3 is 16 residues long. CDR3 nucleotide sequence: TGTGCCAGCAGGCCGGGACAGGGGGCAGGAAGGGATGAGCAGTTCTTC. It translates to CASRPGQGAGRDEQFF.

The sample holds a few counts of this clonotype. One end of the junction does not line up with germline, which may come from a read error. The chain is built from TRBV7-7 and TRBJ2-2, with D maybe TRBD2 (7 bases). Germline CDR1 SSHAT, CDR2 FNYEAQ (reference sequence). The CDR3 is made up of 17 amino acids. The CDR3 DNA is TGTGCTAGCAGCTTAGTTGGCGGGGGACAAGGTGGCGGGGAGCTGTTTTTT. Its protein is CASSLVGGGQGGGELFF.

This clonotype was seen many times. The chain recombines TRBV7-2 with TRBJ2-3; D call uncertain. Looked up from germline, CDR1 is SGHTA and CDR2 is FQGNSA. The CDR3 consists of 15 residues. Trimming cost V 7 bases and J 2 bases, with 16 bases left between them. CDR3 in DNA: TGTGCCAGCACCTCAGAGGCCCGATACACAGATACGCAGTATTTT. Translating it yields CASTSEARYTDTQYF.

This chain joins TRBV9 and TRBJ2-5; 7 bases are shared with TRBD1. V was pared by 3 bases and J by 1 base, with 3 bases of the junction left unmatched. CDR1 is SGDLS, CDR2 YYNGEE, per germline. The CDR3 extends over 14 amino acids. The CDR3 region has the DNA TGTGCCAGCAGCGGACGGGACAGCCAAGAGACCCAGTACTTC. As protein: CASSGRDSQETQYF.

This sequence joins TRBV12-3 or TRBV12-4 and TRBJ1-2, with D possibly being TRBD1 (5 bases). This CDR3 region has 15 residues. V lost 3 bases, J lost 7 bases, and 18 bases lay in between. CDR3 nucleotide sequence: TGTGCCAGCAGTTTTCTCGTGGAATCGGGGGGTGGCTACACCTTC. It encodes CASSFLVESGGGYTF.

The chain has TRBV27 and TRBJ2-4; 7 bases map to TRBD1. Trimming took 6 bases from V and 10 from J; bases not matched to a gene: 3. The CDR3 extends over 11 amino acids. Looked up from germline, CDR1 is MNHEY and CDR2 is SMNVEV (reference sequence). Here the CDR3 reads CASRTQGIQYF. CDR3 DNA sequence: TGTGCCAGCAGGACACAGGGGATTCAGTACTTC.

The chain couples TRBV4-3 to TRBJ1-2, with TRBD1 matching 7 bases. Germline lookup yields CDR1 LGHNA and CDR2 YSLEER. CDR3 length: 15 residues. After removal of 4 bases from V and 3 bases from J, the junction contained 8 bases not matched to a gene. The CDR3 DNA sequence: TGCGCCAGCAGCCTGAGGGAGGGGGCGGACTATGGCTACACCTTC. It is translated as CASSLREGADYGYTF.

This clonotype was detected ten times or more. The chain has TRBV7-2 and TRBJ1-4; weak D call: TRBD1 (5 bases). V lost 5 bases and J 6 bases, leaving 22 bases between the germline ends. The germline gives CDR1 SGHTA, CDR2 FQGNSA. The CDR3 extends over 17 amino acids. DNA for the CDR3: TGTGCCAGCAGCATAGAGACGCAGGGCCACCCCTATGAAAAACTGTTTTTT. This gives the protein CASSIETQGHPYEKLFF.